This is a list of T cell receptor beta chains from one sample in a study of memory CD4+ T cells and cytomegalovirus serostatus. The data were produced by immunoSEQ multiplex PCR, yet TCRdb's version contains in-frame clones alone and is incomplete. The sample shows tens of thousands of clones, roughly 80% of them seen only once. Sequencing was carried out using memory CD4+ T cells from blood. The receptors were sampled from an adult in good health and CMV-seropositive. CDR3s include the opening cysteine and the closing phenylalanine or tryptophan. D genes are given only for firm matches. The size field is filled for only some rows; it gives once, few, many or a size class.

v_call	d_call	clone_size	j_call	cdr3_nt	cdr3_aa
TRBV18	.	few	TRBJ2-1	TGTGCCAGCTCACCAATGATTGATGAGCAGTTCTTC	CASSPMIDEQFF
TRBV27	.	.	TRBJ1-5	TGTGCCAGCAGTTTTTCAGGCTCACCCCAGCATTTT	CASSFSGSPQHF
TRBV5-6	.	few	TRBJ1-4	TGTGCCAGCAGCTCGGTTGTCGCAACTAATGAAAAACTGTTTTTT	CASSSVVATNEKLFF
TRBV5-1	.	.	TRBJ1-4	TGCGCCAGCAGCTTGGCCCCCAGGGGAGGGGGGAATGAAAAACTGTTTTTT	CASSLAPRGGGNEKLFF
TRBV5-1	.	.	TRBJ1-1	TGCGCCAGCAGCTTGGGGGGGGCCCGAGACACTGAAGCTTTCTTT	CASSLGGARDTEAFF
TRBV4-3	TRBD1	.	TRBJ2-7	TGCGCCAGCAGCCAAGATATCGATTCGGGACAGGGCTACGAGCAGTACTTC	CASSQDIDSGQGYEQYF
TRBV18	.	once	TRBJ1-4	TGTGCCAGCTCACCAACCGGCCCAACTAATGAAAAACTGTTTTTT	CASSPTGPTNEKLFF
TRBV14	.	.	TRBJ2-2	TGTGCCAGCAGCCTACAGGGCGCCGGGGAGCTGTTTTTT	CASSLQGAGELFF
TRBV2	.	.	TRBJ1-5	TGTGCCAGCAGTTTAGGACCGAATCAGCCCCAGCATTTT	CASSLGPNQPQHF
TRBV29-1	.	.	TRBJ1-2	TGCAGCGCCGGGCAGCTAAACTATGGCTACACCTTC	CSAGQLNYGYTF
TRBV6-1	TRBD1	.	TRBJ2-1	TGTGCCGGATCAGGGGACAGGGAATTTGGTGAGCAGTTCTTC	CAGSGDREFGEQFF
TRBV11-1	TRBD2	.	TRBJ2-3	TGTGCCAGCAGCAGAAGCGGGGGGTTCACAGATACGCAGTATTTT	CASSRSGGFTDTQYF
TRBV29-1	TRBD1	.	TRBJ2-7	TGCAGCGTTGAAGCCGGACAGGGGGGCCACGAGCAGTACTTC	CSVEAGQGGHEQYF
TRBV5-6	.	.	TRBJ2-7	TGTGCCAGCAGCGAGTTGGCCACAGGGAGGGGGGACTACGAGCAGTACTTC	CASSELATGRGDYEQYF
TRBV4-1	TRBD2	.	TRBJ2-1	TGCGCCAGCAGCCAATTAGACATGGGACTAGCGGGGAACAATGAGCAGTTCTTC	CASSQLDMGLAGNNEQFF
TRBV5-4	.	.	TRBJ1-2	TGTGCCAGCAGCTTTCCGGTCGGGCAGCGTCAAAGGGTATATGGCTACACCTTC	CASSFPVGQRQRVYGYTF
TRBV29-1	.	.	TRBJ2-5	TGCAGCGTTGTGTCCCGGTGGGGAGAGACCCAGTACTTC	CSVVSRWGETQYF
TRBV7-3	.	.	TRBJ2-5	TGTGCCAGCAGCTTAACCTGGGACGGCCAAGAGACCCAGTACTTC	CASSLTWDGQETQYF
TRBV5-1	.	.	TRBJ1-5	TGCGCCAGCAGCCCGACAGGCGATGGATACAATCAGCCCCAGCATTTT	CASSPTGDGYNQPQHF
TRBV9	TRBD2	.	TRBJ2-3	TGTGCCAGCAGCGTAAATCCCCCGGGGACTAGCGGGGTTAGGGATACGCAGTATTTT	CASSVNPPGTSGVRDTQYF
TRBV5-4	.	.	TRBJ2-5	TGTGCCAGCAGCTTGGTTGGTGTATCGCTGGGGGAGACCCAGTACTTC	CASSLVGVSLGETQYF
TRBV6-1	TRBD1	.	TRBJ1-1	TGTGCCAGCTCGAGGACAGGGGACACTGAAGCTTTCTTT	CASSRTGDTEAFF
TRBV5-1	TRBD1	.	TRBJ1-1	TGCGCCAGCAGCTTGGGGGGACAGGGGCGTACTGAAGCTTTCTTT	CASSLGGQGRTEAFF